This is a list of T cell receptor beta chains from one sample in a study of blood T cell repertoires in COVID-19. Clones were read by immunoSEQ multiplex PCR, and TCRdb kept only the in-frame ones, dropping some. Seen here are under 200,000 clones, roughly 86% observed once, and the top ten hold roughly 2.6%. Sequencing was performed on peripheral blood. All receptors come from a man aged 35 to 55 with active or convalescent COVID-19. Each CDR3 is given with its conserved first and last residue. The D gene is left open where the match is weak. Expanded clones get a size class; other rows say once, few or many, or leave the size out.

CDR3 protein,CDR3 DNA,clone size,D gene,V gene,J gene
CASSIDPHRGEQYF,TGTGCCAGTAGTATAGATCCCCACAGGGGGGAGCAGTACTTC,NA,TRBD1,TRBV19,TRBJ2-7
CASSYGPQTNYGYTF,TGTGCCAGCAGTTACGGTCCACAAACTAACTATGGCTACACCTTC,NA,NA,TRBV6-5,TRBJ1-2
CASNFQRGVAYNEQFF,TGTGCCAGCAACTTCCAGCGGGGGGTTGCCTACAATGAGCAGTTCTTC,NA,TRBD2,TRBV5-6,TRBJ2-1
CATSRGEGQGNEKLFF,TGTGCCACCAGCAGAGGAGAGGGACAGGGGAATGAAAAACTGTTTTTT,NA,TRBD1,TRBV15,TRBJ1-4
CASSIPGTAYGYTF,TGTGCCAGTAGTATCCCCGGGACAGCCTATGGCTACACCTTC,once,TRBD1,TRBV19,TRBJ1-2
CASSPGQRETQYF,TGTGCCAGCAGCCCGGGACAGCGAGAGACCCAGTACTTC,NA,TRBD1,TRBV7-2,TRBJ2-5
CASSPWTGNEQYF,TGTGCCAGCAGCCCATGGACAGGGAACGAGCAGTACTTC,NA,TRBD1,TRBV5-5,TRBJ2-7
CASSSFSGGVYEQYF,TGTGCCAGCAGCTCATTTAGCGGGGGGGTCTACGAGCAGTACTTC,NA,TRBD2,TRBV7-9,TRBJ2-7
CASSPVVAGVNEQFF,TGTGCCAGCAGCCCCGTGGTAGCGGGGGTCAATGAGCAGTTCTTC,NA,TRBD2,TRBV7-3,TRBJ2-1
CASNPGVFNYGYTF,TGTGCCAGCAACCCGGGGGTGTTTAACTATGGCTACACCTTC,NA,NA,TRBV6-5,TRBJ1-2
CASSVGGTGGEQYF,TGTGCCAGCAGCGTAGGTGGGACAGGGGGCGAGCAGTACTTC,NA,TRBD1,TRBV9,TRBJ2-7
CASSLGGAYNEQFF,TGTGCCAGCAGCTTGGGGGGAGCCTACAATGAGCAGTTCTTC,NA,NA,TRBV5-5,TRBJ2-1
CASSQQQGINEKLFF,TGTGCCAGCAGCCAACAACAGGGGATTAATGAAAAACTGTTTTTT,NA,TRBD1,TRBV4-2,TRBJ1-4
CASSMAGRYEQYF,TGTGCCAGTAGTATGGCAGGAAGATACGAGCAGTACTTC,NA,NA,TRBV19,TRBJ2-7
CASSLGLTGNYGYTF,TGCGCCAGCAGCTTGGGATTAACAGGGAACTATGGCTACACCTTC,NA,NA,TRBV5-1,TRBJ1-2
CASSLGPTEAFF,TGTGCCAGCAGCCTGGGGCCCACTGAAGCTTTCTTT,NA,NA,TRBV5-6,TRBJ1-1
CASSLGGPTDTQYF,TGTGCCAGCAGCTTGGGGGGCCCCACAGATACGCAGTATTTT,once,NA,TRBV5-4,TRBJ2-3
CASSSPGQGNYGYTF,TGTGCCAGCAGTTCTCCGGGACAGGGAAACTATGGCTACACCTTC,NA,TRBD1,TRBV6-2/TRBV6-3,TRBJ1-2
CASSLGQRPSYEQYF,TGTGCCAGCAGCTTGGGGCAGCGCCCAAGCTACGAGCAGTACTTC,NA,NA,TRBV5-6,TRBJ2-7
CASSEERGGSPLHF,TGTGCCAGCAGTGAAGAAAGGGGAGGGTCACCCCTCCACTTT,NA,NA,TRBV6-1,TRBJ1-6
CAWSVRGGNYGYTF,TGTGCCTGGAGTGTACGTGGCGGGAACTATGGCTACACCTTC,few,NA,TRBV30,TRBJ1-2
CASSPRTGGATGELFF,TGTGCCAGCAGCCCTCGAACAGGGGGCGCGACCGGGGAGCTGTTTTTT,NA,TRBD1,TRBV9,TRBJ2-2
CASSVPRDRDLNTEAFF,TGTGCCAGCAGCGTACCCCGGGACAGGGATTTGAACACTGAAGCTTTCTTT,NA,TRBD1,TRBV9,TRBJ1-1
CASSPQTILGELFF,TGTGCCAGCAGCCCGCAGACAATCCTCGGGGAGCTGTTTTTT,NA,NA,TRBV4-2,TRBJ2-2
CASSARRTPQETQYF,TGTGCCAGTAGTGCCCGTCGGACACCTCAAGAGACCCAGTACTTC,NA,NA,TRBV19,TRBJ2-5
CASSSRGPSSGNTIYF,TGTGCCAGCAGCAGCAGGGGGCCTTCATCTGGAAACACCATATATTTT,NA,TRBD1,TRBV7-2,TRBJ1-3
CASSYTGGLTGELFF,TGCGCCAGCAGCTACACCGGGGGTCTCACCGGGGAGCTGTTTTTT,NA,NA,TRBV10-1,TRBJ2-2
CASSSTPTNEKLFF,TGTGCCAGCAGCTCCACTCCAACTAATGAAAAACTGTTTTTT,NA,NA,TRBV5-6,TRBJ1-4
CASSIPPTTFGNTIYF,TGTGCCAGCAGTATCCCCCCAACGACATTTGGAAACACCATATATTTT,NA,NA,TRBV28,TRBJ1-3
CASSIPPYQPQHF,TGTGCCAGTAGTATTCCTCCCTACCAGCCCCAGCATTTT,NA,NA,TRBV19,TRBJ1-5
CSASAIAKNIQYF,TGCAGTGCTAGTGCCATAGCCAAAAACATTCAGTACTTC,NA,NA,TRBV20-1,TRBJ2-4
CASSLRWGRADTQYF,TGTGCCAGCAGCTTACGATGGGGCAGGGCAGATACGCAGTATTTT,NA,NA,TRBV5-4,TRBJ2-3
CASSYSDRGDGYTF,TGTGCCAGCAGTTACTCGGACAGGGGCGATGGCTACACCTTC,NA,TRBD1,TRBV6-5,TRBJ1-2
CASSWTGQPNYGYTF,TGTGCCAGCAGCTGGACGGGACAGCCTAACTATGGCTACACCTTC,NA,TRBD1,TRBV7-9,TRBJ1-2
CASSFGTAAYEQYF,TGTGCCAGCAGTTTCGGGACAGCCGCTTACGAGCAGTACTTC,NA,TRBD1,TRBV28,TRBJ2-7
CASSWGQGQSSYNEQFF,TGTGCCAGCAGTTGGGGACAGGGCCAGAGCTCCTACAATGAGCAGTTCTTC,once,TRBD1,TRBV27,TRBJ2-1
CASSPGQGVGQPQHF,TGTGCCAGCAGCCCGGGACAGGGGGTCGGTCAGCCCCAGCATTTT,NA,TRBD1,TRBV7-2,TRBJ1-5
CASSPRGGDYGYTF,TGTGCCAGCAGCCCCCGCGGGGGCGACTATGGCTACACCTTC,once,NA,TRBV3-1/TRBV3-2,TRBJ1-2
CASSLAGNTEAFF,TGCGCCAGCAGCTTGGCCGGGAACACTGAAGCTTTCTTT,few,NA,TRBV5-1,TRBJ1-1
CASSLGDPRGIQYF,TGCGCCAGCAGCCTCGGCGACCCCCGGGGCATTCAGTACTTC,NA,NA,TRBV5-1,TRBJ2-4
CASSPRDRANTYEQYF,TGCGCCAGCAGCCCCCGGGACAGGGCCAATACCTACGAGCAGTACTTC,few,TRBD1,TRBV5-1,TRBJ2-7
CASRHRGPGELFF,TGTGCCAGTAGACACAGGGGGCCCGGGGAGCTGTTTTTT,NA,TRBD1,TRBV19,TRBJ2-2
CASSVQGASNTGELFF,TGTGCCAGCAGTGTGCAGGGGGCGTCCAACACCGGGGAGCTGTTTTTT,NA,TRBD1,TRBV2,TRBJ2-2
CASSELAGNGYTF,TGTGCCAGCAGCGAACTGGCGGGGAACGGCTACACCTTC,NA,NA,TRBV5-6,TRBJ1-2
CASSRGDFGALHF,TGTGCCAGCAGCCGCGGGGATTTTGGAGCCCTCCACTTT,NA,NA,TRBV3-1/TRBV3-2,TRBJ1-6
CAWSVGLVETQYF,TGTGCCTGGAGTGTCGGCCTAGTAGAGACCCAGTACTTC,NA,NA,TRBV30,TRBJ2-5
CASSVRSDTEAFF,TGTGCCAGCAGCGTCCGGTCTGACACTGAAGCTTTCTTT,NA,NA,TRBV9,TRBJ1-1
CASSTWSTEAFF,TGTGCCAGCAGCACTTGGAGCACTGAAGCTTTCTTT,NA,NA,TRBV5-4,TRBJ1-1
CASRPGTGHNQPQHF,TGTGCCAGCAGACCCGGGACAGGGCATAATCAGCCCCAGCATTTT,NA,TRBD1,TRBV2,TRBJ1-5
CASSISTGAYEQYF,TGTGCCAGCAGTATATCCACAGGGGCGTACGAGCAGTACTTC,NA,TRBD1,TRBV25-1,TRBJ2-7
CASSPGATAFNQPQHF,TGTGCCAGCAGTCCAGGGGCGACCGCATTCAATCAGCCCCAGCATTTT,NA,NA,TRBV28,TRBJ1-5
CASSPQGRYGYTF,TGTGCCAGCAGCCCACAGGGGCGGTATGGCTACACCTTC,NA,TRBD1,TRBV27,TRBJ1-2
CASSMGRYSNQPQHF,TGTGCCAGTAGTATGGGCAGGTATAGCAATCAGCCCCAGCATTTT,NA,NA,TRBV19,TRBJ1-5
CASKRGGSSYNEQFF,TGTGCCAGTAAGCGGGGGGGGAGCTCCTACAATGAGCAGTTCTTC,NA,TRBD2,TRBV28,TRBJ2-1
CSASGESDTQYF,TGCAGTGCTAGTGGCGAATCGGATACGCAGTATTTT,NA,NA,TRBV20-1,TRBJ2-3
CASSLNRETTGELFF,TGCGCCAGCAGCTTGAACAGGGAAACAACCGGGGAGCTGTTTTTT,NA,NA,TRBV5-1,TRBJ2-2
CASSNGQATNEKLFF,TGTGCCAGCAGCAACGGACAGGCAACTAATGAAAAACTGTTTTTT,NA,TRBD1,TRBV7-9,TRBJ1-4
CASSHRDNLDTEAFF,TGCGCCAGCAGCCACCGGGACAATCTGGACACTGAAGCTTTCTTT,NA,NA,TRBV4-1,TRBJ1-1
CASSPGGRSTDTQYF,TGTGCTAGCAGCCCGGGGGGGCGGAGCACAGATACGCAGTATTTT,NA,TRBD2,TRBV7-7,TRBJ2-3